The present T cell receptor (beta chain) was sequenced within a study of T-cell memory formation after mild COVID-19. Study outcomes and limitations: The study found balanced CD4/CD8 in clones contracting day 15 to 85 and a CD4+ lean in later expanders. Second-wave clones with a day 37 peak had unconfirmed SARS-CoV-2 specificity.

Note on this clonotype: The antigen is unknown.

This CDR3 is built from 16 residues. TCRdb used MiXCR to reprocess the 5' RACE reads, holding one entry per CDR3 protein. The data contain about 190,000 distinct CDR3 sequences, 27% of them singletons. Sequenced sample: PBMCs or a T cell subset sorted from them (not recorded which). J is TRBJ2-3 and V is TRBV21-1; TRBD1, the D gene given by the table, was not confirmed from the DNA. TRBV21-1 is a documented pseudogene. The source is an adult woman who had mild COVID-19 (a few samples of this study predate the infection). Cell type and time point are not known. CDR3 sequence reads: CASSKAPGRDTDTQYF. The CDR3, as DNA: TGTGCCAGCAGCAAAGCTCCAGGGCGAGACACAGATACGCAGTATTTT.